This note documents a single T cell receptor (beta chain) sequence. Its antigen is undetermined. The record originates from a study of shared clonotypes between healthy human individuals. Study findings and constraints: Clonotypes shared by all four donors outscored non-shared clonotypes in generation probability. It was observed that around 5% of naive CD4 clonotypes were shared across a few donors. Blood was the only sampled material, and tissue repertoires likely differ.

Deep was the level at which the assay was run. Libraries were prepared by immunoSEQ multiplex PCR; TCRdb keeps only in-frame clonotypes and omits some of them. Here the sample spans roughly 2.1 million clones, roughly 91% being singletons. The CDR3 spans 13 residues. Germline assignment: CDR1 SGHVS and CDR2 FNYEAQ. Trimming left V 3 bases short and J 6 bases short, with 11 bases between. CD45RO-negative CD8 cells positively selected for CCR7 made up the naive population, which excluded terminally differentiated effector memory CD45RA+ cells. The specimen was naive CD8+ T cells from PBMCs. This TCR came from a man aged 18 to 29 in good health. Some clones in this sample may be carry-over from other donors' samples. The gene calls are TRBV7-6 and TRBJ1-2; no clear D gene. This CDR3 is CASSFPDSHGYTF. Here the CDR3 DNA reads TGTGCCAGCAGCTTCCCAGACTCACATGGCTACACCTTC.